The clone carrying this TCR beta chain has more than one count but fewer than ten. The conserved phenylalanine or tryptophan is not found at the CDR3 terminus, so this likely reflects a read error. The DNA is left out, because the CDR3 cannot be placed on it with certainty; the CDR3 is given as TCRdb lists it. The CDR3 contains 13 residues when both ends are counted. Germline V CDR1 and CDR2: MNHNY, SVGAGI (reference sequence). The data were obtained in a study of molecular identifiers for immune sequencing clone quantification. TCRdb re-called the PCR reads with MiXCR, one entry per CDR3 protein. The sample lists a few hundred thousand distinct CDR3 sequences; about 25% were seen once.

The receptor comes from a human donor in good health. Some libraries in this study had Jurkat cell RNA spiked in. The specimen was naive CD8+ T cells from blood, with Jurkat cell RNA spiked in. The subset: FACS-sorted CD8+CD4-CCR7+CD45RA+ naive T cells. The J gene is TRBJ2-5, the V gene TRBV6-6; whether TRBD1, the table's D call, matches the DNA was not checked. This CDR3 is CASSYGPRDRHIL.